This TCR beta chain was obtained from a study of T cell responses to AZD1222 COVID-19 vaccine. Study findings and constraints: Nearly half of spike-specific TCRs reportedly target variant regions that are unmutated in the B.1.351 and B.1.1.7 variants. The number of AZD1222 recipients seropositive at baseline was only 5 to 7. Repertoire sampling occurred only after the peak T cell response.

The method was immunoSEQ multiplex PCR; TCRdb's version includes in-frame clones alone and lacks a portion of them. The sample lists under 150,000 clones, approximately 90% occurring once. A word on this clone: The target antigen is unknown.

The CDR3 length is 11 residues. The V and J ends lost 0 bases and 7 bases respectively, with 6 bases between them. Germline loops: CDR1 DFQATT, CDR2 SNEGSKA (reference sequence). This sample comprised peripheral blood, obtained 28 days after the second AZD1222 dose. The TCR originated in an adult who received the AZD1222 COVID-19 vaccine. The chain is built from TRBV20-1 and TRBJ1-1; TRBD1 is a possible D gene (5 bases). The CDR3 nucleotides read TGCAGTGCTAGAGACAGGGTTGAAGCTTTCTTT. Translated: CSARDRVEAFF.